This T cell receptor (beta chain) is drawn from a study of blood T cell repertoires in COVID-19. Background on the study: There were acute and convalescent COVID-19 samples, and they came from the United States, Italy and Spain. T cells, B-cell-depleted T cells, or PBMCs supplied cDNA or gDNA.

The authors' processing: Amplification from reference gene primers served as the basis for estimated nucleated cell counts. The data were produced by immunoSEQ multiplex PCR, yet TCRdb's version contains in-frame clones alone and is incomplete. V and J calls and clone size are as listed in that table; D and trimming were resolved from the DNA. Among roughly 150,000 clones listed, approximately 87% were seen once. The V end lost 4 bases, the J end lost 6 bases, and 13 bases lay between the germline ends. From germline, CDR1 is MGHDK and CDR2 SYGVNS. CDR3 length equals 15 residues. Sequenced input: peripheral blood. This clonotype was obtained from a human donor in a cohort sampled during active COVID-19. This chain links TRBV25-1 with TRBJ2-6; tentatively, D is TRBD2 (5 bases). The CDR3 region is CASSVGATVANVLTF. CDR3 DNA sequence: TGTGCCAGCAGTGTGGGAGCCACTGTGGCCAACGTCCTGACTTTC.